This T cell receptor beta chain was captured in a study of blood T cell repertoires in COVID-19. The count of this clone is one. Germline trimming cut 1 base from V and 3 bases from J; bases unmatched to any gene: 5. This CDR3 region has 16 residues. Per the germline V gene, CDR1 is SGHDT and CDR2 is YYEEEE. Original analysis: Reference gene primer amplification gave nucleated cell count estimates. Assay used: immunoSEQ multiplex PCR; TCRdb lists only in-frame clones, some missing. That table supplies the V and J calls and clone size; D and trimming were determined from the DNA. The table shows roughly 250,000 clones, with around 86% occurring only once.

The sequenced sample consisted of PBMCs or T cells enriched from blood (not recorded which). The chain recombines TRBV5-6 with TRBJ2-3; 10 positions agree with TRBD2. The clonotype originates from a woman between 40 and 50 years old with acute COVID-19. The DNA of the CDR3 is TGTGCCAGCAGCTTGTGGGGTAGCGGGAGGACAGATACGCAGTATTTT. This sequence encodes CASSLWGSGRTDTQYF. The variable domain in full, completed from reference TRBV5-6 and TRBJ2-3, reads DAGVTQSPTHLIKTRGQQVTLRCSPKSGHDTVSWYQQALGQGPQFIFQYYEEEERQRGNFPDRFSGHQFPNYSSELNVNALLLGDSALYLCASSLWGSGRTDTQYFGPGTRLTVL.